This entry describes one T cell receptor beta chain. Its antigen is undetermined. Measured with immunoSEQ multiplex PCR; TCRdb has only the in-frame clones, and not every one. The table shows about 1.1 million clones, with 60% to 80% occurring only once. These data belong to a study of shared clonotypes between healthy human individuals. Study overall: Ranging from 18 to 49 in age, donors were two women and a few men. General observations from the study: Sequencing depth was expected to affect clonotype sharing among donors. Memory subsets had estimated richness that was generally smaller than that of naive subsets. For sorted subsets, rarefaction showed incomplete sequencing despite large depth.

This CDR3 has 13 amino acids. V shed 4 bases and J shed 8 bases, with 11 bases lying between them. Germline V CDR1 and CDR2: KGHSH, LQKENI. The sequencing input was memory CD4+ T cells from PBMCs. Subset described: CD45RA-negative fraction. The V gene is TRBV18, the J gene TRBJ1-4; a weak D match, TRBD1 (5 bases). This receptor was obtained from a man between 18 and 35 years old in good health. Some clones in this sample may be carry-over from other donors' samples. The CDR3 nucleotides read TGTGCCAGCTCACGGGGGAATGGCGAAAAACTGTTTTTT. Its protein is CASSRGNGEKLFF.